The source of this T cell receptor (beta chain) is a study of control samples from healthy donors and cancer patients. Some clones are missing from TCRdb's copy, which holds only in-frame ones; the method was immunoSEQ multiplex PCR. The sample includes 60,000 to 75,000 clones, approximately 90% of them seen just once. CDR1 and CDR2 (germline): MDHEN, SYDVKM. V lost 6 bases and J 7 bases, leaving 7 bases between the germline ends. The CDR3 contains 11 residues. Sequenced input: PBMCs. This sequence was found in a man in his 60s with colorectal cancer. J is TRBJ1-5 and V is TRBV28; no reliable D call. CDR3 sequence: CASSSPQPQHF. CDR3 DNA sequence: TGTGCCAGCAGCTCTCCCCAGCCCCAGCATTTT.